The 18 T cell receptor beta chains below were found in one sample sequenced in a study of human T cells and chemical hapten exposure (dated by TCRdb to the early 2020s). The method behind the library was RACE. The reads were generated on a NextSeq 500. Using fastp at Q25 and MiXCR, TCRdb reprocessed the public reads and kept productive beta chains. CDR3 protein sequences are deduplicated, and each keeps its most common genes and DNA. The sample records 55,000 to 85,000 distinct CDR3 sequences, around 9.8% of which are singletons. Clones ranked in the top ten supply over 3% of the sample. The time point label for this specimen denotes: patch test 1, 2 weeks after DPC sensitization. The meaning of the sample's treatment or condition label: therapeutic diphenylcyclopropenone sensitization with weekly scalp DPC. This specimen was whole blood, taken in connection with sensitization to the hapten diphenylcyclopropenone (DPC). All receptors derive from a woman aged 40 to 50 with alopecia areata. Some clones in this sample may be carry-over from other donors' samples.

The J gene is TRBJ1-4, the V gene TRBV29-1; maybe TRBD1 (5 bases). Germline V lookup: CDR1 SQVTM, CDR2 ANQGSEA. This CDR3 spans 13 amino acids. Trimming took 6 bases from V and 4 from J, leaving 12 bases between them. The CDR3 nucleotides are TGCAGCGTCCGTCCCGACAGTAATGAAAAACTGTTTTTT. This sequence encodes CSVRPDSNEKLFF.

Ten or more counts support this clonotype. The rearrangement links TRBV5-4 to TRBJ1-1; D gene unclear. The CDR3 loop spans 12 amino acids. Trimming removed 2 bases from V and 1 base from J, with 3 bases in between. CDR1 and CDR2 (germline): SGHNT, YYREEE (reference sequence). CDR3 DNA sequence: TGTGCCAGCAGCTTTTGGAACACTGAAGCTTTCTTT. It yields the protein CASSFWNTEAFF.

This clonotype appeared many times. The rearrangement uses TRBV18 and TRBJ1-2, with 8 bases matching TRBD1. CDR1 is KGHSH and CDR2 is LQKENI in the germline V gene. V trimming: 4 bases; J trimming: 2 bases; junction bases outside the gene matches: 3. CDR3 length equals 14 residues. CDR3: CASSRDRLNYGYTF. The DNA of the CDR3 is TGTGCCAGCTCACGGGACAGGTTAAACTATGGCTACACCTTC.

In its sample, this clonotype was seen a few times. The chain uses TRBV29-1 and TRBJ2-7; the D gene is possibly TRBD1 (5 bases). Trimming shortened V by 0 bases and J by 0 bases, and 6 bases separated the two germline ends. Germline V gene data show CDR1 as SQVTM and CDR2 as ANQGSEA. The CDR3 spans 13 residues. This CDR3 reads CSVEEDNSYEQYF. CDR3 nucleotides: TGCAGCGTTGAAGAGGACAACTCCTACGAGCAGTACTTC.

With respect to this clonotype: A read error is possible here, since a much larger clone lies one base away. This chain joins TRBV24-1 and TRBJ2-3; D may be TRBD1 (6 bases). The CDR3 runs to 16 residues. The germline V and J ends were trimmed by 0 bases and 2 bases, with 11 bases remaining between them. The germline V gene encodes CDR1 KGHDR and CDR2 SFDVKD. The CDR3 DNA follows: TGTGCCACCAGTGATTTGGGGGACATTACCACAGATACGCAGTATTTT. Residues: CATSDLGDITTDTQYF.

The rearrangement links TRBV7-9 to TRBJ1-2, with TRBD1 as a possible D gene (5 bases). The CDR3 runs to 15 residues. Germline V gives CDR1 SEHNR, CDR2 FQNEAQ (reference sequence). Trimming shortened V by 1 base and J by 4 bases, and 13 bases separated the two germline ends. The CDR3 DNA reads as TGTGCCAGCAGCTTAGACGTGACAGCCATCTATGGCTACACCTTC. It codes for CASSLDVTAIYGYTF. Full variable domain (rest looked up from reference TRBV7-9 and TRBJ1-2): DTGVSQNPRHKITKRGQNVTFRCDPISEHNRLYWYRQTLGQGPEFLTYFQNEAQLEKSRLLSDRFSAERPKGSFSTLEIQRTEQGDSAMYLCASSLDVTAIYGYTFGSGTRLTVV.

This clonotype has a count of ten or more. V is TRBV7-6 and J is TRBJ1-2; no clear D. Per germline, CDR1 SGHVS and CDR2 FNYEAQ. The CDR3 is 13 amino acids. The V and J ends lost 1 base and 8 bases respectively, with 11 bases between them. CDR3 residues: CASSLGNAGGYTF. The CDR3 DNA sequence: TGTGCCAGCAGCTTAGGTAACGCTGGCGGCTACACCTTC.

This clonotype was seen only a few times. The chain recombines TRBV4-1 with TRBJ1-2, with 9 positions matching TRBD1. The J segment lost 4 bases and the V segment lost 7 bases, leaving 10 bases of the junction unmatched. Germline CDR1 and CDR2: MGHRA and YSYEKL. CDR3 length equals 15 residues. The CDR3 spells CASTQQRDRAYGYTF. CDR3 DNA: TGCGCCAGCACCCAGCAGAGGGACAGGGCCTATGGCTACACCTTC.

This clonotype was counted at least ten times. The chain links TRBV3-1 to TRBJ1-1, with 10 bases aligning to TRBD1. The CDR3 sequence is 17 residues long. The V and J ends lost 1 base and 5 bases, in that order; junction bases with no gene match: 10. The germline V gene encodes CDR1 LGHDT and CDR2 YNNKEL (reference sequence). The CDR3 DNA follows: TGTGCCAGCAGCCAAGTCTCCCCCGGACAGGGGGTAACTGAAGCTTTCTTT. It yields the protein CASSQVSPGQGVTEAFF.

This clonotype was observed many times. The CDR3 is CASSPGTGIYGYTF. The DNA for the CDR3 is TGTGCCAGCAGTCCCGGGACAGGGATCTATGGCTACACCTTC. The chain carries TRBV28 and TRBJ1-2, with 9 bases aligning to TRBD1. This CDR3 comprises 14 residues. V gave up 5 bases and J gave up 4 bases; unmatched junction bases: 5. Germline V gene lookup returns CDR1 MDHEN and CDR2 SYDVKM.

The rearrangement links TRBV5-8 to TRBJ2-7, with 10 bases identical to TRBD2. V trimming: 4 bases; J trimming: 1 base; junction bases outside the gene matches: 5. This CDR3 contains 15 residues. Germline CDR1 SGHTS, CDR2 YDEGEE. CDR3 in DNA: TGTGCCAGCAGCCGATGGACTAGCGGTTCCTACGAGCAGTACTTC. Its protein product is CASSRWTSGSYEQYF.

This clonotype has ten or more counts. This chain connects TRBV29-1 to TRBJ2-3; the match to TRBD1 covers 9 bases. V was clipped by 4 bases and J by 6 bases; unmatched bases: 5. CDR3 length equals 13 residues. CDR1 and CDR2 (germline): SQVTM, ANQGSEA. The CDR3 DNA follows: TGCAGCGTTGGGACAGGGGTTCCGGATACGCAGTATTTT. Amino acids: CSVGTGVPDTQYF.

This clonotype was detected ten times or more. This chain joins TRBV3-1 and TRBJ2-1; D could derive from TRBD1 or TRBD2 (5 bases each). Trimming removed 6 bases at V and 6 bases at J, with 15 bases between. The CDR3 is 14 amino acids. Germline CDR1 and CDR2: LGHDT and YNNKEL (reference sequence). The CDR3 DNA is TGTGCCAGCAGTCGGCTAGCAGACAGCAATGAGCAGTTCTTC. Amino acids: CASSRLADSNEQFF.

This clonotype was counted a few times. The chain has TRBV5-6 and TRBJ1-6; TRBD1 might be the D (6 bases). Germline CDR1 is SGHDT and CDR2 is YYEEEE. CDR3 length: 16 residues. V was trimmed by 3 bases and J by 3 bases, leaving 13 bases between them. In DNA, the CDR3 is TGTGCCAGCAGCTGGACAGATTCAGGCTATAATTCACCCCTCCACTTT. Translating it yields CASSWTDSGYNSPLHF.

This clonotype was counted at least ten times. The V gene is TRBV3-1, the J gene TRBJ2-1; 9 bases map to TRBD1. V dropped 6 bases and J dropped 13; count of bases not matched to a gene: 13. Germline V gives CDR1 LGHDT, CDR2 YNNKEL (reference sequence). The CDR3 covers 14 residues. CDR3 DNA: TGTGCCAGCAGTTCCCCGGGACAGGGCTCCAAACAGTTCTTC. Protein product: CASSSPGQGSKQFF.

At least ten counts were recorded for this clonotype. The rearrangement uses TRBV5-4 and TRBJ1-2, with a weak D call TRBD1 (6 bases). The CDR3 totals 12 residues. Trimming removed 6 bases at V and 11 bases at J, with 17 bases between. Germline CDR1 SGHNT, CDR2 YYREEE (reference sequence). In nucleotides, the CDR3 is TGTGCCAGCACCTACGCCGGGACACCTTACACCTTC. Translating gives CASTYAGTPYTF.

In this sample, this clonotype turned up a few times. J is TRBJ2-5 and V is TRBV5-6, with TRBD2 matching 10 bases. The V and J ends lost 0 bases and 5 bases, in that order; junction bases with no gene match: 7. CDR3 size: 16 residues. Germline-derived CDR1 and CDR2 are SGHDT and YYEEEE. CDR3 nucleotides: TGTGCCAGCAGCTTGGGAAGCGGGGGGGCGTTTGAGACCCAGTACTTC. Protein product: CASSLGSGGAFETQYF.

This clonotype was observed at least ten times. The chain links TRBV7-6 to TRBJ2-2; tentative D call: TRBD2 (6 bases). The V end was cut by 4 bases, the J end by 7 bases, with 10 bases between. The CDR3 has 13 residues. CDR1 and CDR2 (germline): SGHVS, FNYEAQ. The CDR3 DNA follows: TGTGCCAGCAGCTCTAGACTAGACGGGGAGCTGTTTTTT. This encodes CASSSRLDGELFF.